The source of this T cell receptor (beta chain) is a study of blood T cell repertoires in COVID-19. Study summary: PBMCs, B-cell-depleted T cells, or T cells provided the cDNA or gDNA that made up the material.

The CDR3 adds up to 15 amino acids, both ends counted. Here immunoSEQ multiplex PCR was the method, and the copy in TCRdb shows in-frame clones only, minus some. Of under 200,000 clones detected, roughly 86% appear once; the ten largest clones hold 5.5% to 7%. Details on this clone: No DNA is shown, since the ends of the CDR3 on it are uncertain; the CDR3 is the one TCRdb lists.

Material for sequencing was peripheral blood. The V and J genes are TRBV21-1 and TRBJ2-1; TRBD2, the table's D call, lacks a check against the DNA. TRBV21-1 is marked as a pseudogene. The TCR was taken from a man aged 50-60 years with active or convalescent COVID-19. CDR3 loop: CASVRGAYMCDEQFF.